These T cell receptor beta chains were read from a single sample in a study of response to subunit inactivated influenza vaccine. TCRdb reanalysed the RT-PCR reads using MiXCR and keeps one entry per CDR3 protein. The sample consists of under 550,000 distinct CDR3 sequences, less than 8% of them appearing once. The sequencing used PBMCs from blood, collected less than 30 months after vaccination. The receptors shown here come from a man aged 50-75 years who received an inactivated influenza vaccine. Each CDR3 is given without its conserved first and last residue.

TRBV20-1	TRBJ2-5	SAKTTSGRRETQY
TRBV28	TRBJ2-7	ASSTGLAASYEQY
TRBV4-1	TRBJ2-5	ASSQEPTSGDQETQY
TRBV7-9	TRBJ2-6	ASKRGDRRSGANVLT
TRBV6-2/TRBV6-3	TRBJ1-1	ASSYRQERTNTEAF
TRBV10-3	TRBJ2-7	AISEGLAGGSSYEQY
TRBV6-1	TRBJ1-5	ASRLNRDQPQH
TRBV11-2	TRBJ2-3	ASSLVAGGPTDTQY
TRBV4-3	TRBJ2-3	ASSQGASGFSTDTQY
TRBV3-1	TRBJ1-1	ASTFGLYTEAF
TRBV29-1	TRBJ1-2	SVRPAYGYT
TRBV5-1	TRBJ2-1	ASRQGSDEQF
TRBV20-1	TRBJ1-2	SAREGAGGGYT
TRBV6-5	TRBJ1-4	ASSSLTGPNEKLF
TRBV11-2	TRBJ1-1	ASSSPGQDEAF
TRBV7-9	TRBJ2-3	ASSPSRGGVEDTQY
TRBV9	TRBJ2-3	ASSVVPLAGVGKDTQY
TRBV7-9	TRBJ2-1	ASSLPAGVDNEQF
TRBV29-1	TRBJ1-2	SVGLLTGTGNHGYT
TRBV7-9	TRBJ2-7	ASSLGLAGRYEQY
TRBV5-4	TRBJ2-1	ASSLMGRRGNEQF
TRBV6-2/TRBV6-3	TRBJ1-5	ASRPPGQGNQPQH
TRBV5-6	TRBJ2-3	ACCLERDSTDTQY
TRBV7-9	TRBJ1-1	ASRPRQDLNTEAF
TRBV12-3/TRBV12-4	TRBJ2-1	ASSLIAPPKGSTGSDEQF
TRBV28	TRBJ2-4	ASSLDTRLAKNIQY
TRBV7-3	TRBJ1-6	ASSLGDSNSPLH
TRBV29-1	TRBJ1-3	SVEDLAGYSGNTIY
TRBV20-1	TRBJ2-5	SARETGGNQETQY
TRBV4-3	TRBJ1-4	ASSQDYMGGFREKLF
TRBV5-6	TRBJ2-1	ASSLVSAGEQF
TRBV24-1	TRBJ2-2	ATSDPVAGGNTGELF
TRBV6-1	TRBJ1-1	ASRETGGYTEAF